Presented here are 24 T cell receptor beta chains from one specimen sequenced in a study of T cells in Graves' hyperthyroidism and ophthalmopathy. Amplification of TCR beta CDR3 regions was performed using RNA transcripts as template. A first-round RT-PCR of the TCR CDR3 used the HTBI primer set. Via MiXCR, TCRdb re-called the multiplex PCR reads, giving one row per CDR3 protein. The repertoire consists of fewer than 800,000 distinct CDR3 sequences, with less than 20% occurring once and the leading ten covering 8.4%. Sequencing was carried out using blood. All receptors derive from a man aged 18 to 29 with Graves' hyperthyroidism.

Comments on this clonotype: One junction end disagrees with the germline gene, perhaps due to a read error. The gene calls are TRBV28 and TRBJ1-4; 7 nucleotides align to TRBD1. The CDR3 contains 14 residues. Germline CDR1 and CDR2: MDHEN and SYDVKM. CDR3 in amino acids: CASITGAANEELFF. The CDR3 nucleotides read TGTGCCAGCATCACAGGGGCGGCTAATGAAGAACTGTTTTTT.

This chain uses TRBV20-1 with TRBJ2-2; D uncertain. Germline V gene data show CDR1 as DFQATT and CDR2 as SNEGSKA (reference sequence). CDR3 length: 13 amino acids. V gave up 1 base and J gave up 7 bases, with 10 bases separating them. In DNA, the CDR3 is TGCAGTGCTAGAGGGCAGTGGGGCGGGGAGCTGTTTTTT. Protein: CSARGQWGGELFF.

CDR3 amino acids: CASRRDSPTEAFF. CDR3 bases: TGTGCCAGCAGAAGGGACAGCCCCACTGAAGCTTTCTTT. The V call is TRBV6-1, the J call TRBJ1-1; 7 bases are a match to TRBD1. The trim removed 6 bases at V and 4 bases at J, leaving 5 bases unmatched. CDR3 length: 13 residues. The germline V gene encodes CDR1 MNHNS and CDR2 SASEGT.

This clonotype was seen repeatedly, ten times or more. The chain joins TRBV6-1 to TRBJ2-3, with D unresolved. Trimming took off 10 bases at V and 0 bases at J, with 8 bases between the two ends. This CDR3 contains 12 residues. Germline values: CDR1 MNHNS, CDR2 SASEGT. This CDR3 is CAISASTDTQYF. In nucleotides, the CDR3 is TGTGCCATTTCGGCTAGCACAGATACGCAGTATTTT.

This clonotype was seen at least ten times. The chain is built from TRBV12-3 or TRBV12-4 and TRBJ2-1; 7 positions agree with TRBD2. The CDR3 totals 16 residues. V shed 3 bases, J shed 2 bases, and the junction held 7 bases outside the gene matches. The DNA for the CDR3 is TGTGCCAGCAGTTTCTTGGCGGGAGTGACCTACAATGAGCAGTTCTTC. Its translation is CASSFLAGVTYNEQFF.

This clonotype was seen at least ten times. The gene calls are TRBV28 and TRBJ2-3; perhaps TRBD2 as D (5 bases). Germline CDR1 MDHEN, CDR2 SYDVKM. V was shortened by 3 bases and J by 0 bases, with 10 bases between the two germline ends. This CDR3 contains 15 residues. CDR3 amino acids: CASSLSGISTDTQYF. CDR3 in DNA: TGTGCCAGCAGTTTGTCCGGGATAAGCACAGATACGCAGTATTTT.

This clonotype was detected a few times. The chain links TRBV20-1 to TRBJ2-1; 13 bases map to TRBD2. Trimming cost V 6 bases and J 6 bases; bases outside gene matches: 5. CDR1 and CDR2 from the germline V gene are DFQATT and SNEGSKA (reference sequence). The CDR3 has 14 residues. CDR3 nucleotides: TGCAGTGCCAAACTAGCGGGGGGGGCCAATGAGCAGTTCTTC. It encodes CSAKLAGGANEQFF.

This clonotype was found many times. The gene calls are TRBV12-3 or TRBV12-4 and TRBJ1-5; 7 bases line up with TRBD1. This CDR3 has 15 amino acids. V lost 6 bases, J lost 6 bases, and 11 bases stayed unmatched. The CDR3 nucleotides are TGTGCCAGCAGCGGTAACAGGGGAGGAGGTCAGCCCCAGCATTTT. This translates into CASSGNRGGGQPQHF.

This clonotype has a count of ten or more. This rearrangement joins TRBV7-9 to TRBJ2-5; D remains ambiguous. Germline values: CDR1 SEHNR, CDR2 FQNEAQ (reference sequence). V gave up 5 bases and J gave up 7 bases, with 14 bases separating them. This CDR3 spans 13 amino acids. CDR3 protein: CASSPISGVTQYF. As DNA, the CDR3 is TGTGCCAGCAGCCCTATTTCGGGTGTGACCCAGTACTTC.

This clonotype appeared many times. This rearrangement joins TRBV20-1 to TRBJ2-5; D gene ambiguous. The CDR3 consists of 13 residues. V lost 1 base and J 4 bases, leaving 10 bases between the germline ends. Per the germline V gene, CDR1 is DFQATT and CDR2 is SNEGSKA (reference sequence). The CDR3 protein is CSARGGPRETQYF. The CDR3 DNA reads as TGCAGTGCTAGAGGGGGTCCGCGAGAGACCCAGTACTTC.

Many counts were recorded for this clonotype. The rearrangement links TRBV28 to TRBJ1-2; D not resolved. The CDR3 extends over 13 amino acids. The germline V and J ends were trimmed by 5 bases and 5 bases, with 12 bases remaining between them. Germline V gives CDR1 MDHEN, CDR2 SYDVKM. CDR3 DNA: TGTGCCAGCAGTCGAGGAGGTTTGTATGGCTACACCTTC. Translated: CASSRGGLYGYTF.

As to this clonotype: A much larger clone sits a single nucleotide away, making a read error possible. The chain links TRBV7-7 to TRBJ2-5, with 10 nucleotides matching TRBD1. Germline lookup yields CDR1 SSHAT and CDR2 FNYEAQ (reference sequence). J gave up 4 bases and V 4 bases, and 3 bases lay outside the gene matches. The CDR3 length is 14 residues. This CDR3 is CASSSGQGVETQYF. CDR3 bases: TGTGCCAGCAGCTCCGGACAGGGGGTAGAGACCCAGTACTTC. Variable domain in full (rest from reference TRBV7-7 and TRBJ2-5): GAGVSQSPRYKVTKRGQDVTLRCDPISSHATLYWYQQALGQGPEFLTYFNYEAQPDKSGLPSDRFSAERPEGSISTLTIQRTEQRDSAMYRCASSSGQGVETQYFGPGTRLLVL.

With respect to this clonotype: The junction departs from the called germline gene at one end, perhaps through a read error. This sequence joins TRBV5-1 and TRBJ2-1; D could derive from TRBD1 or TRBD2 (5 bases each). The CDR3 runs 17 residues. Germline CDR1 SGHRS, CDR2 YFSETQ. Written as DNA, the CDR3 is TGTGCCAGCAGCTTACTCGGGACGTACCAGGGTAGCAATGAGCAGTTCTTC. It is translated as CASSLLGTYQGSNEQFF.

This sequence joins TRBV7-8 and TRBJ1-3, with TRBD1 matching over 8 bases. CDR1 and CDR2 (germline): SGHVS, FQNEAQ. V trimming: 5 bases; J trimming: 1 base; junction bases outside the gene matches: 4. The CDR3 runs 15 residues. This CDR3 reads CASSRTGISGNTIYF. The CDR3, as DNA: TGTGCCAGCAGCAGGACAGGGATTTCTGGAAACACCATATATTTT.

This clonotype was recorded at least ten times. The V call is TRBV28, the J call TRBJ2-7; 9 bases line up with TRBD2. The CDR3 extends over 15 amino acids. Germline-derived CDR1 and CDR2 are MDHEN and SYDVKM. The trim removed 5 bases at V and 2 bases at J, leaving 7 bases unmatched. CDR3 DNA: TGTGCCAGCAGTCCGCGGGGGGGGGCCACCTACGAGCAGTACTTC. Translating it yields CASSPRGGATYEQYF.

Many counts were recorded for this clonotype. This chain links TRBV30 with TRBJ2-1; a weak D match, TRBD2 (5 bases). The CDR3 spans 17 residues. Germline V gene lookup returns CDR1 GTSNPN and CDR2 SVGIG (reference sequence). Trimming left V 3 bases short and J 1 base short, with 19 bases between. CDR3 amino acids: CAWRAGSFGISYNEQFF. In DNA, the CDR3 is TGTGCCTGGAGGGCCGGAAGTTTCGGGATATCCTACAATGAGCAGTTCTTC.

This clonotype was seen more than once but under ten times. The junction shows a germline mismatch at one end, possibly a read error. The genes are TRBV6-1 and TRBJ2-5; D is uncertain. The CDR3 is 14 residues long. In germline, CDR1 is MNHNS, CDR2 SASEGT. The CDR3 region is CASSERSDQETQCF. CDR3 nucleotide sequence: TGTGCCAGCAGTGAACGGTCCGATCAAGAGACCCAGTGCTTC.

The sample holds many counts of this clonotype. The chain couples TRBV18 to TRBJ1-1, with D possibly being TRBD1 (6 bases). This CDR3 has 13 amino acids. CDR1 is KGHSH and CDR2 is LQKENI in the germline V gene. V shed 7 bases and J shed 1 base, with 10 bases lying between them. The CDR3 reads CASLQGGNTEAFF. CDR3 nucleotides: TGTGCCAGCTTACAGGGAGGGAACACTGAAGCTTTCTTT.

This clonotype was seen a few times. V and J are TRBV24-1 and TRBJ1-1; D call uncertain. The CDR3 covers 13 residues. Germline V CDR1 and CDR2: KGHDR, SFDVKD. V was cut by 3 bases and J by 5 bases, with 9 bases left in between. Here the CDR3 DNA reads TGTGCCACCAGTGATACTAACGGGACTGAAGCTTTCTTT. Translating it yields CATSDTNGTEAFF.

The table lists this clonotype with a few counts. Just one base apart from a much larger clone, this may be a read error. The J gene is TRBJ2-1, the V gene TRBV11-1; D is possibly TRBD1 or TRBD2 (5 bases each). In germline, CDR1 is SGHAT, CDR2 FQDESV (reference sequence). This CDR3 comprises 15 residues. Trimming took 5 bases from V and 0 from J, leaving 11 bases between them. CDR3 residues: CASSTGPDSYNEQFF. In DNA form, the CDR3 reads TGTGCCAGCAGCACGGGGCCAGACTCCTACAATGAGCAGTTCTTC. The full variable domain, with the rest looked up from reference TRBV11-1 and TRBJ2-1, is EAEVAQSPRYKITEKSQAVAFWCDPISGHATLYWYRQILGQGPELLVQFQDESVVDDSQLPKDRFSAERLKGVDSTLKIQPAELGDSAMYLCASSTGPDSYNEQFFGPGTRLTVL.

The V call is TRBV7-2, the J call TRBJ1-1; D call uncertain. V lost 5 bases and J 3 bases, leaving 10 bases between the germline ends. CDR3 length: 13 amino acids. CDR1 and CDR2 (germline): SGHTA, FQGNSA. The CDR3 region is CASSNAGYTEAFF. The CDR3 bases are TGTGCCAGCAGCAACGCGGGGTACACTGAAGCTTTCTTT.

V usage is TRBV27 and J usage is TRBJ1-2; TRBD1 might be the D (5 bases). The V end was cut by 4 bases, the J end by 10 bases, with 13 bases between. Germline CDR1 MNHEY, CDR2 SMNVEV (reference sequence). This CDR3 has 12 amino acids. The CDR3 is CASSSSGLDYTF. The CDR3 bases are TGTGCCAGCAGTTCATCAGGGCTGGACTACACCTTC.

This clonotype was seen a few times. This rearrangement joins TRBV14 to TRBJ1-2, with D possibly TRBD1 on 6 matching bases. Germline CDR1 reads SGHDN; CDR2 reads FVKESK. This CDR3 is built from 15 residues. V lost 1 base and J lost 4, with 13 bases in between. CDR3 coding DNA: TGTGCCAGCAGCCAAGGGGGGCCGGCACTCTATGGCTACACCTTC. It translates to CASSQGGPALYGYTF.

V and J are TRBV5-4 and TRBJ2-1; 9 bases are a match to TRBD2. The germline CDR1 and CDR2 sequences are SGHNT and YYREEE (reference sequence). This CDR3 has 16 residues. J gave up 8 bases and V 2 bases, and 11 bases lay outside the gene matches. The CDR3 sequence is CASSLEGFSGSDEQFF. The CDR3 nucleotides read TGTGCCAGCAGCTTAGAGGGATTTAGCGGGAGCGATGAGCAGTTCTTC.